The 18 T cell receptor beta chains below all came from one sample that was sequenced in a study of graft-versus-host responses after intestinal transplantation. Profiling relied on immunoSEQ multiplex PCR, and the TCRdb table lists in-frame clones only, not all of them. The sample carries some 110,000 clones, 85% to 95% recorded once. These receptors have no known antigen. The sequenced sample was unstimulated CD4+ T cells sorted from spleen or lymph node cells, obtained before transplant. These receptors all stem from a human donor who was the organ donor for an intestinal transplant.

The J gene is TRBJ2-1, the V gene TRBV30; unclear D gene. The CDR3 length is 16 residues. V gave up 1 base and J gave up 2 bases, with 15 bases separating them. The germline CDR1 and CDR2 sequences are GTSNPN and SVGIG (reference sequence). The CDR3 DNA is TGTGCCTGGAGTGACCCCCAATTGGAACCCTACAATGAGCAGTTCTTC. This sequence encodes CAWSDPQLEPYNEQFF.

V gene TRBV29-1 combines with J gene TRBJ2-3; D call uncertain. CDR3 size: 15 residues. CDR1 is SQVTM, CDR2 ANQGSEA, per germline. V shed 5 bases and J shed 0 bases, with 15 bases lying between them. Here the CDR3 DNA reads TGCAGCGTTAGGTTGTTGGCCCTTAGCACAGATACGCAGTATTTT. This sequence encodes CSVRLLALSTDTQYF.

The chain has TRBV7-2 and TRBJ2-7; maybe TRBD2 (6 bases). The CDR3 totals 14 residues. Per the germline V gene, CDR1 is SGHTA and CDR2 is FQGNSA. The V and J ends lost 1 base and 5 bases respectively, with 12 bases between them. CDR3 bases: TGTGCCAGCAGCTTAGTAGCGGTTGGTAACGAGCAGTACTTC. Translated: CASSLVAVGNEQYF. Combining the CDR3 with reference TRBV7-2 and TRBJ2-7 gives the whole variable domain GAGVSQSPSNKVTEKGKDVELRCDPISGHTALYWYRQSLGQGLEFLIYFQGNSAPDKSGLPSDRFSAERTGGSVSTLTIQRTQQEDSAVYLCASSLVAVGNEQYFGPGTRLTVT.

This chain links TRBV6-1 with TRBJ2-5, with D perhaps being TRBD1 or TRBD2 (5 bases each). The germline CDR1 and CDR2 sequences are MNHNS and SASEGT. There are 14 residues in the CDR3. Trimming stripped 5 bases from V and 5 bases from J, with 15 bases between. In nucleotides, the CDR3 is TGTGCCAGCAGTAAAGGCTGGGGACCGGAGACCCAGTACTTC. This translates into CASSKGWGPETQYF.

This clone was counted once. This chain links TRBV28 with TRBJ1-4, with D unclear. The germline V gene has CDR1 MDHEN and CDR2 SYDVKM. Deletions cut 8 bases from V and 8 bases from J, with 18 bases between. The CDR3 runs to 14 residues. CDR3 amino acids: CASGEAGMREKLFF. CDR3 nucleotides: TGTGCCAGCGGAGAGGCGGGCATGCGAGAAAAACTGTTTTTT.

V and J are TRBV9 and TRBJ2-1, with a tentative D call TRBD2 (5 bases). Germline CDR1 and CDR2: SGDLS and YYNGEE. V shed 4 bases and J shed 4 bases, with 12 bases lying between them. This CDR3 region has 14 residues. The CDR3 sequence: CASSPSTKYNEQFF. The CDR3 nucleotides read TGTGCCAGCAGCCCCTCGACTAAATACAATGAGCAGTTCTTC.

Here the CDR3 reads CASSPGHSGNTIYF. Here the CDR3 DNA reads TGTGCCAGCAGTCCGGGCCACTCTGGAAACACCATATATTTT. V and J are TRBV6-5 and TRBJ1-3; D remains unclear. The CDR3 runs to 14 residues. Trimming stripped 5 bases from V and 0 bases from J, with 8 bases between. The germline V gene has CDR1 MNHEY and CDR2 SVGAGI.

The V gene is TRBV20-1, the J gene TRBJ2-1; D gene ambiguous. This CDR3 region has 11 residues. V was cut by 3 bases and J by 8 bases, with 8 bases left in between. The germline CDR1 and CDR2 sequences are DFQATT and SNEGSKA (reference sequence). This chain's CDR3 is CSARTQHEQFF. The CDR3 nucleotides read TGCAGTGCTAGGACGCAGCATGAGCAGTTCTTC.

The chain links TRBV7-8 to TRBJ2-7; D possibly corresponds to TRBD1 (5 bases). The CDR3 has 15 residues. Germline V lookup: CDR1 SGHVS, CDR2 FQNEAQ. V was shortened by 0 bases and J by 4 bases, with 13 bases between the two germline ends. The CDR3 protein is CASSLAGRVGYEQYF. The CDR3 nucleotides are TGTGCCAGCAGCTTAGCGGGCAGGGTGGGTTACGAGCAGTACTTC.

This clone was counted once. This chain links TRBV6-1 with TRBJ2-7, with 11 nucleotides matching TRBD1. Trimming removed 5 bases from V and 4 bases from J; junction bases left unmatched: 7. This CDR3 has 15 amino acids. Germline values: CDR1 MNHNS, CDR2 SASEGT. The CDR3 sequence is CASSLTGTGGYEQYF. CDR3 in DNA: TGTGCCAGCAGTTTAACCGGGACAGGGGGATACGAGCAGTACTTC.

In DNA form, the CDR3 reads TGTGCCAGCTCACCACGGGGACTAGATTCCTACGAGCAGTACTTC. Amino acids: CASSPRGLDSYEQYF. This rearrangement joins TRBV18 to TRBJ2-7; 8 nucleotides align to TRBD2. The CDR3 has 15 residues. Germline-derived CDR1 and CDR2 are KGHSH and LQKENI. Trimming at V came to 1 base and at J to 1 base, leaving 3 bases not matched to a gene.

This clone was detected only once. The CDR3 DNA reads TGTGCCAGCAGCTTGGACCCTTGGGGGGAAAAACTGTTTTTT. Translation gives CASSLDPWGEKLFF. The chain couples TRBV11-3 to TRBJ1-4; D might be TRBD1 (5 bases). Germline V gene lookup returns CDR1 SGHNT and CDR2 YENEEA. V dropped 3 bases and J dropped 8 bases, with 13 bases sitting between them. The CDR3 spans 14 residues.

V is TRBV5-1 and J is TRBJ2-1; TRBD1 agrees at 7 bases. J lost 5 bases, V lost 0 bases, and 5 bases had no gene match. Germline CDR1 reads SGHRS; CDR2 reads YFSETQ. This CDR3 has 15 amino acids. The CDR3 bases are TGCGCCAGCAGCTTGGTTGGGACAGTAGACAATGAGCAGTTCTTC. Encoded protein: CASSLVGTVDNEQFF.

Only a few counts were recorded for this clone. The chain carries TRBV10-3 and TRBJ2-2; D gene uncertain. There are 12 residues in the CDR3. From germline, CDR1 is ENHRY and CDR2 SYGVKD. Trimming left V 6 bases short and J 3 bases short, with 5 bases between. The CDR3 DNA reads as TGTGCCATCAGCTTACACACCGGGGAGCTGTTTTTT. Residues: CAISLHTGELFF.

The rearrangement uses TRBV27 and TRBJ2-7, with TRBD2 identical over 10 bases. The germline CDR1 and CDR2 sequences are MNHEY and SMNVEV (reference sequence). After removal of 4 bases from V and 5 bases from J, the junction contained 8 bases not matched to a gene. The CDR3 covers 15 residues. CDR3 DNA: TGTGCCAGCAGTTCTCCGGGACTAGCGAGCCACGAGCAGTACTTC. Its protein product is CASSSPGLASHEQYF.

This chain links TRBV12-5 with TRBJ2-5; 10 bases fit TRBD1. Germline CDR1 LGHNT, CDR2 FRNRAP. This CDR3 has 21 amino acids. V shed 2 bases, J shed 0 bases, and the junction held 18 bases outside the gene matches. The DNA for the CDR3 is TGTGCTAGTGGTTTGCCCTACGTGGGGACAGGGGCGTTGATCCACCAAGAGACCCAGTACTTC. Translating gives CASGLPYVGTGALIHQETQYF. Supplemented by reference TRBV12-5 and TRBJ2-5, the full variable domain reads DARVTQTPRHKVTEMGQEVTMRCQPILGHNTVFWYRQTMMQGLELLAYFRNRAPLDDSGMPKDRFSAEMPDATLATLKIQPSEPRDSAVYFCASGLPYVGTGALIHQETQYFGPGTRLLVL.

The chain combines TRBV5-4 with TRBJ2-5, with 9 bases aligning to TRBD1. V lost 5 bases, J lost 5 bases, and 7 bases stayed unmatched. The CDR3 length is 14 residues. The germline V gene has CDR1 SGHNT and CDR2 YYREEE (reference sequence). CDR3 region: CASRTGQGGETQYF. The CDR3 DNA is TGTGCCAGCAGAACGGGACAGGGCGGGGAGACCCAGTACTTC.

The rearrangement uses TRBV5-1 and TRBJ2-3; D unresolved. The CDR3 loop spans 12 amino acids. Per germline, CDR1 SGHRS and CDR2 YFSETQ. V gave up 0 bases and J gave up 4 bases, with 3 bases separating them. In DNA form, the CDR3 reads TGCGCCAGCAGCTTGGGGGCAGATACGCAGTATTTT. It codes for CASSLGADTQYF.